This T cell receptor (beta chain) was sequenced during a study of blood T cells in healthy people across ages. V was pared by 6 bases and J by 4 bases, with 15 bases between. CDR1 DFQATT and CDR2 SNEGSKA come from the germline V gene (reference sequence). This CDR3 region has 13 residues. A second PCR, run for about 7 to 11 cycles, used a sample-barcoded 5' primer plus a J-beta primer mix. At least 2.5 million CDR3-containing paired-end reads were obtained per sample. TCRdb re-called the 5' RACE reads with MiXCR, one entry per CDR3 protein. This table has a few hundred thousand distinct CDR3 sequences, 25% to 30% appearing once. A few counts support this clonotype.

This receptor was identified in a woman in her seventies in good health. Sequencing was performed on blood. The chain has TRBV20-1 and TRBJ1-1; a possible D gene is TRBD1 (5 bases). In nucleotides, the CDR3 is TGCAGTGCCGTTGGCGGGGGTATCACTGAAGCTTTCTTT. It yields the protein CSAVGGGITEAFF.